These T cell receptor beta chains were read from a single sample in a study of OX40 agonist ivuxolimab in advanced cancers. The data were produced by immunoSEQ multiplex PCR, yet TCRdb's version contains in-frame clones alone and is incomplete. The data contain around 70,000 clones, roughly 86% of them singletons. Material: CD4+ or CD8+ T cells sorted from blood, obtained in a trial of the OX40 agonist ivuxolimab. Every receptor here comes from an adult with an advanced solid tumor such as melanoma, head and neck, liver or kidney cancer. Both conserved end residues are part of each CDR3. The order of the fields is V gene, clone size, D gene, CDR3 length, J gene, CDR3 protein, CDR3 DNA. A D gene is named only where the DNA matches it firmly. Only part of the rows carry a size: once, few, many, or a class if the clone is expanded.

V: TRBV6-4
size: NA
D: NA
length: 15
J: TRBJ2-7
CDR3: CASSDFYSSGDEQYF
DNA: TGTGCCAGCAGTGATTTCTATTCATCAGGGGACGAGCAGTACTTC

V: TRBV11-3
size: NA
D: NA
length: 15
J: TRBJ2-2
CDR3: CASSLGPTNTGELFF
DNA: TGTGCCAGCAGCTTGGGACCAACGAACACCGGGGAGCTGTTTTTT

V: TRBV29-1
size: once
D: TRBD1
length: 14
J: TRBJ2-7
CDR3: CSVVSGGFGHEQYF
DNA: TGCAGCGTTGTTTCAGGGGGCTTCGGCCACGAGCAGTACTTC

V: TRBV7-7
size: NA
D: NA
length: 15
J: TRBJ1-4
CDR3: CASSLVEKGSEKLFF
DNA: TGTGCTAGCAGCCTAGTGGAGAAGGGTTCGGAAAAACTGTTTTTT

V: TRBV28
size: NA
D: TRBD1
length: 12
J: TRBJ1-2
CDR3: CASSFQGEGYTF
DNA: TGTGCCAGCAGTTTCCAGGGGGAAGGCTACACCTTC

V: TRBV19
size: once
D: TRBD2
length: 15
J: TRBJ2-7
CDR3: CASSTRLAGWYEQYF
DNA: TGTGCCAGTAGTACCCGACTAGCGGGGTGGTACGAGCAGTACTTC

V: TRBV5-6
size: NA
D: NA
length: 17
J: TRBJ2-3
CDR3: CASSGLGPNVVGDTQYF
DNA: TGTGCCAGCAGCGGATTGGGACCGAATGTCGTGGGAGATACGCAGTATTTT

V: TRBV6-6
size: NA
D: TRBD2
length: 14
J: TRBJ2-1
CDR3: CASSYGLAYNEQFF
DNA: TGTGCCAGCAGTTACGGACTAGCCTACAATGAGCAGTTCTTC

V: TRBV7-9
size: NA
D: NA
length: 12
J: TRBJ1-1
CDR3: CASSFHVGEAFF
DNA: TGTGCCAGCAGCTTCCACGTGGGTGAAGCTTTCTTT

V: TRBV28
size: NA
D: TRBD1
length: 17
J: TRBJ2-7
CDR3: CASSFLTGILRTYEQYF
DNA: TGTGCCAGCAGTTTCCTGACAGGGATTCTTAGGACCTACGAGCAGTACTTC

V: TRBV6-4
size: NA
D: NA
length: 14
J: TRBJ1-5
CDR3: CASSETIGNQPQHF
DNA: TGTGCCAGCAGTGAGACAATCGGAAATCAGCCCCAGCATTTT

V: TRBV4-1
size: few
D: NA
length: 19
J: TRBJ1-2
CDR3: CASSQDPLGRTAGPRGYTF
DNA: TGCGCCAGCAGCCAAGACCCCCTGGGTCGGACAGCGGGGCCGCGGGGCTACACCTTC

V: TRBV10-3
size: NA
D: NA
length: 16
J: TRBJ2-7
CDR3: CAISDTHRSGNYEQYF
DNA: TGTGCCATCAGTGATACGCATCGTTCGGGGAACTACGAGCAGTACTTC

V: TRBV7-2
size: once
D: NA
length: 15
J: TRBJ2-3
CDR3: CASSLEARVTDTQYF
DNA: TGTGCCAGCAGCTTAGAAGCCCGCGTCACAGATACGCAGTATTTT

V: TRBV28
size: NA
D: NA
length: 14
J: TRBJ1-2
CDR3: CASSESGRNYGYTF
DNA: TGTGCCAGCAGTGAATCAGGGCGGAACTATGGCTACACCTTC

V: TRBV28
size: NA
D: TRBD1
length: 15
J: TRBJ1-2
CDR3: CASSLGDRGNYGYTF
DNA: TGTGCCAGCAGTTTGGGGGACAGGGGAAACTATGGCTACACCTTC

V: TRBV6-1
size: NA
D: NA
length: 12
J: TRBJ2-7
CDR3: CASSELGYEQYF
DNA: TGTGCCAGCAGTGAACTCGGATACGAGCAGTACTTC

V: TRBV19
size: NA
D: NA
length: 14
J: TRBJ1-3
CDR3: CASMRYFSGNTIYF
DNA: TGTGCCAGTATGCGTTATTTCTCTGGAAACACCATATATTTT

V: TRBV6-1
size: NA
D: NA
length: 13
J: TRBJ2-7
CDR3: CASTLKGIGEQYF
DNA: TGTGCCAGCACCCTTAAGGGGATCGGCGAGCAGTACTTC

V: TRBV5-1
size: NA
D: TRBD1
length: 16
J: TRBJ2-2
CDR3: CASSPPGQGFTGELFF
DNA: TGCGCCAGCAGCCCCCCGGGACAGGGATTCACCGGGGAGCTGTTTTTT

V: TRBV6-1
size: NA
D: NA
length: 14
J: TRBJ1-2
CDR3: CASSEAGGIYGYTF
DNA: TGTGCCAGCAGTGAAGCAGGGGGAATCTATGGCTACACCTTC

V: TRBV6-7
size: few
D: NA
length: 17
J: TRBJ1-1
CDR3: CASSYSIQRRDHVEAFF
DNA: TGTGCCAGCAGTTACTCGATCCAGCGGCGGGACCACGTAGAAGCTTTCTTT

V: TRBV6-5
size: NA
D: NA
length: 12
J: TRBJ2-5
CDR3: CASSFTGETQYF
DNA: TGTGCCAGCAGTTTCACGGGAGAGACCCAGTACTTC

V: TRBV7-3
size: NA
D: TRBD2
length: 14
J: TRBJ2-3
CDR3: CASSFAGGTDTQYF
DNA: TGTGCCAGCAGCTTCGCGGGGGGCACAGATACGCAGTATTTT

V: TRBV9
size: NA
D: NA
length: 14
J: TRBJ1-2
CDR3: CASSPAAGDYGYTF
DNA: TGTGCCAGCAGCCCCGCCGCGGGTGACTATGGCTACACCTTC

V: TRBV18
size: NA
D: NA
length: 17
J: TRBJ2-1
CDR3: CASSPNVALSSYNEQFF
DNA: TGTGCCAGCTCACCAAATGTCGCGCTAAGCTCCTACAATGAGCAGTTCTTC

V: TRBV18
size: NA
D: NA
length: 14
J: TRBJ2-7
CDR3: CASSPSRDSYEQYF
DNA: TGTGCCAGCTCACCCTCCAGGGACTCCTACGAGCAGTACTTC

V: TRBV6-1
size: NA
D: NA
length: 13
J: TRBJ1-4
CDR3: CASSGTRNEKLFF
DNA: TGTGCCAGCAGCGGGACAAGGAATGAAAAACTGTTTTTT

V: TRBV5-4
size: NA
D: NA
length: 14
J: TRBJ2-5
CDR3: CASSLYRGRETQYF
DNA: TGTGCCAGCAGCTTGTATCGGGGACGGGAGACCCAGTACTTC

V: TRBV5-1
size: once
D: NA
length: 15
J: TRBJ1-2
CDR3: CASSLVIGRDYGYTF
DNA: TGCGCCAGCAGCTTGGTTATCGGCAGGGACTATGGCTACACCTTC

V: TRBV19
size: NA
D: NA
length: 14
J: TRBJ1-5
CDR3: CASSPGDSNQPQHF
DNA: TGTGCCAGTAGTCCAGGTGATAGCAATCAGCCCCAGCATTTT

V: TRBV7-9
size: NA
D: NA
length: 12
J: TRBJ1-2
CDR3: CASSEDSYGYTF
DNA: TGTGCCAGCTCGGAAGACTCATATGGCTACACCTTC

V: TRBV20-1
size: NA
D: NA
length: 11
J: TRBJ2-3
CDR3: CSARHDDTQYF
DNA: TGCAGTGCTAGACATGACGATACGCAGTATTTT

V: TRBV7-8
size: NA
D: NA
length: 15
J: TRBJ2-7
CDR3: CASSPPGTRTGEQYF
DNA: TGTGCCAGCAGCCCCCCCGGGACTAGGACAGGCGAGCAGTACTTC

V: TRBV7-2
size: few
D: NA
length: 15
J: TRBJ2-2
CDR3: CASSPSSANTGELFF
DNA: TGTGCCAGCAGCCCCTCCTCAGCGAACACCGGGGAGCTGTTTTTT

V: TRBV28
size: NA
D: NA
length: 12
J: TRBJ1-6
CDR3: CASTGLGSPLHF
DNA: TGTGCCAGCACAGGTCTCGGGTCACCCCTCCACTTT

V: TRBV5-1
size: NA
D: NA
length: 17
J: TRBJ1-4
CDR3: CASSLLGQTLSGEKLFF
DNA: TGCGCCAGCAGCTTGCTGGGACAAACTTTAAGTGGTGAAAAACTGTTTTTT

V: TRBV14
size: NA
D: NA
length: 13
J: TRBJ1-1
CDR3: CASSQSPGTEAFF
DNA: TGTGCCAGCAGCCAATCCCCCGGCACTGAAGCTTTCTTT

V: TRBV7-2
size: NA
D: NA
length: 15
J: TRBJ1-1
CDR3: CASSAQTGLNTEAFF
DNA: TGTGCCAGCAGCGCCCAAACAGGGTTGAACACTGAAGCTTTCTTT

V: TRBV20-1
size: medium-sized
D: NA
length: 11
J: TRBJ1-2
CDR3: CSAEVFSGYTF
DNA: TGCAGTGCCGAAGTATTTAGCGGCTACACCTTC

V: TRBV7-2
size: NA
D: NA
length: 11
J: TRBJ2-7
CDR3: CASSSYYEQYF
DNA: TGTGCCAGCAGCTCATACTACGAGCAGTACTTC

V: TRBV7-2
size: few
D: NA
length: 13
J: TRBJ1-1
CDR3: CASSLSGLTEAFF
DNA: TGTGCCAGCAGCTTATCGGGTTTAACTGAAGCTTTCTTT

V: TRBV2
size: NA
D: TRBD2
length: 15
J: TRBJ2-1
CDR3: CASRGGTSGYNEQFF
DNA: TGTGCCAGCAGGGGGGGGACTAGCGGCTACAATGAGCAGTTCTTC

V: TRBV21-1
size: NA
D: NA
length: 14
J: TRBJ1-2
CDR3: CASSKGERSKGYTF
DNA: TGTGCCAGCAGCAAAGGAGAAAGAAGCAAAGGCTACACCTTC

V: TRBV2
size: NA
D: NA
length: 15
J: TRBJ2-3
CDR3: CASSGPGGFTDTQYF
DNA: TGTGCCAGCAGTGGTCCTGGGGGGTTCACAGATACGCAGTATTTT

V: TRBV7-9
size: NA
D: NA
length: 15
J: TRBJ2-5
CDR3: CASSLGRAGQETQYF
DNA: TGTGCCAGCAGCTTAGGTCGTGCAGGGCAAGAGACCCAGTACTTC

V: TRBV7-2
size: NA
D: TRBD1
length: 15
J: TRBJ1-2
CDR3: CASRGGTGEGSGYTF
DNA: TGTGCCAGCAGAGGGGGGACAGGTGAGGGGAGTGGCTACACCTTC

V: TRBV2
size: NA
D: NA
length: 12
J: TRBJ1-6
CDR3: CASSAPGSPLHF
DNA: TGTGCCAGCAGTGCTCCTGGTTCACCCCTCCACTTT

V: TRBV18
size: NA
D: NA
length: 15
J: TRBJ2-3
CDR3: CASSPPNSLTDTQYF
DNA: TGTGCCAGCTCACCACCAAACAGTTTGACAGATACGCAGTATTTT

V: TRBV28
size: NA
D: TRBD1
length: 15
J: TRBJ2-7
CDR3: CASREPGQTTYEQYF
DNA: TGTGCCAGCAGAGAACCGGGACAGACCACCTACGAGCAGTACTTC

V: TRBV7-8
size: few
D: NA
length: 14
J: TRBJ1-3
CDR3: CASSPSRSGNTIYF
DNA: TGTGCCAGCAGCCCGTCGCGGTCTGGAAACACCATATATTTT

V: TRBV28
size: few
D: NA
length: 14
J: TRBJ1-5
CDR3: CASSLSSGGQPQHF
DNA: TGTGCCAGCAGTTTAAGCTCCGGGGGTCAGCCCCAGCATTTT

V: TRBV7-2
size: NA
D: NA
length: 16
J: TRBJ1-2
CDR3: CASSSPPTAGPYGYTF
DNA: TGTGCCAGCAGCTCACCTCCGACCGCGGGGCCTTATGGCTACACCTTC

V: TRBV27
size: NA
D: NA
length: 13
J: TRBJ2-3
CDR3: CASSHPSTDTQYF
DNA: TGTGCCAGCAGCCACCCCAGCACAGATACGCAGTATTTT

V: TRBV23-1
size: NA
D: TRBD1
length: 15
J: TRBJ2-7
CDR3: CASKKVGQGVYEQYF
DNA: TGCGCCAGCAAAAAGGTGGGACAGGGGGTTTACGAGCAGTACTTC

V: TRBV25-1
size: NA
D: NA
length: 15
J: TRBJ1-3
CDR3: CASSDVGDSGNTIYF
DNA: TGTGCCAGCAGTGATGTAGGGGACTCTGGAAACACCATATATTTT

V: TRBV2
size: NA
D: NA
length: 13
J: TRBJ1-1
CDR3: CASSEIGEAEAFF
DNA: TGTGCCAGCAGTGAAATAGGTGAAGCTGAAGCTTTCTTT